Following are 17 T cell receptor beta chains from one sample sequenced in a study of identical twins. TCRdb reprocessed the 5' RACE reads with MiXCR, giving one entry per CDR3 protein. The repertoire holds 250,000 to 300,000 distinct CDR3 sequences, with 8.5% to 9.5% as singletons. These data also featured in a second study, about yellow fever vaccine responses in identical twins.

Sequencing was carried out using CD8+ T cells sorted from blood. The receptors here all came from a woman aged 18-29 years in good health.

The chain combines TRBV15 with TRBJ1-4, with D possibly TRBD1 on 5 matching bases. The CDR3 sequence is 11 residues long. Germline CDR1 is LNHNV and CDR2 is YYDKDF (reference sequence). Trimming removed 6 bases at V and 8 bases at J, with 7 bases between. As DNA, the CDR3 is TGTGCCACCAGTGGGGGAGAAAAACTGTTTTTT. It specifies CATSGGEKLFF.

The chain is built from TRBV7-9 and TRBJ2-1, with a possible D match to TRBD1 (6 bases). The germline V gene encodes CDR1 SEHNR and CDR2 FQNEAQ (reference sequence). This CDR3 has 15 amino acids. Between the trimmed V and J ends, which lost 5 bases and 4 bases, there was a span of 15 bases. This CDR3 is CASSPSGVPYNEQFF. CDR3 in DNA: TGTGCCAGCAGCCCCTCAGGGGTACCGTACAATGAGCAGTTCTTC.

At least ten counts were recorded for this clonotype. The chain combines TRBV6-2 or TRBV6-3 with TRBJ2-2; 8 nucleotides agree with TRBD2. V shed 0 bases, J shed 5 bases, and the junction held 2 bases outside the gene matches. This CDR3 has 15 amino acids. Germline V gives CDR1 MNHEY, CDR2 SVGEGT. In DNA form, the CDR3 reads TGTGCCAGCAGTTACTCGGGACTAGGAACCGGGGAGCTGTTTTTT. Amino acids: CASSYSGLGTGELFF.

This clonotype was detected a few times. The rearrangement uses TRBV11-2 and TRBJ2-7; D possibly corresponds to TRBD1 (5 bases). V lost 1 base and J lost 1, with 11 bases in between. There are 15 residues in the CDR3. CDR1 is SGHAT, CDR2 FQNNGV, per germline. CDR3 protein: CASSLGRGPSYEQYF. The DNA for the CDR3 is TGTGCCAGCAGCTTAGGAAGGGGCCCATCCTACGAGCAGTACTTC.

This chain connects TRBV7-6 to TRBJ2-1; D perhaps matches TRBD1 (6 bases). The CDR3 is 14 amino acids. V dropped 3 bases and J dropped 5 bases, with 11 bases sitting between them. Germline V CDR1 and CDR2: SGHVS, FNYEAQ. The CDR3 DNA reads TGTGCCAGCAGCTTCAGGGGATTCGACAATGAGCAGTTCTTC. This encodes CASSFRGFDNEQFF.

CDR3 in amino acids: CASYSYNEQFF. The CDR3, as DNA: TGTGCCAGCTACAGCTACAATGAGCAGTTCTTC. This rearrangement joins TRBV27 to TRBJ2-1; no definite D call. The CDR3 length is 11 residues. Germline values: CDR1 MNHEY, CDR2 SMNVEV (reference sequence). V lost 8 bases to trimming and J lost 3 bases, with 5 bases between them.

The chain couples TRBV20-1 to TRBJ2-7; D is uncertain. This CDR3 has 13 residues. Deletions cut 6 bases from V and 4 bases from J, with 16 bases between. CDR1 is DFQATT, CDR2 SNEGSKA, per germline (reference sequence). The CDR3 region has the DNA TGCAGTGCGAAGGAAGATCTACGATACGAGCAGTACTTC. Translating it yields CSAKEDLRYEQYF.

In nucleotides, the CDR3 is TGTGCCAGTAGTATACTTTTGGGAGAAGATCTGAACACTGAAGCTTTCTTT. Protein sequence: CASSILLGEDLNTEAFF. The gene calls are TRBV19 and TRBJ1-1; D gene unclear. CDR3 length equals 17 residues. CDR1 is LNHDA and CDR2 is SQIVND in the germline V gene (reference sequence). V was clipped by 2 bases and J by 0 bases, with 16 bases between them.

This rearrangement joins TRBV5-6 to TRBJ2-5; D not resolved. Germline V gene data show CDR1 as SGHDT and CDR2 as YYEEEE. The ends were cut back, 3 bases at V and 5 bases at J, with 17 bases in the middle. The CDR3 extends over 15 amino acids. As DNA, the CDR3 is TGTGCCAGCAGCTGGGCGGCTGGCTCTTACGAGACCCAGTACTTC. Translated, it gives CASSWAAGSYETQYF.

This clonotype has only a few counts. The chain couples TRBV24-1 to TRBJ2-2; D call uncertain. The germline gives CDR1 KGHDR, CDR2 SFDVKD. V shed 0 bases and J shed 3 bases, with 4 bases lying between them. The CDR3 runs 14 residues. As DNA, the CDR3 is TGTGCCACCAGTGATTTGGTGTACACCGGGGAGCTGTTTTTT. Its protein product is CATSDLVYTGELFF.

Many counts were recorded for this clonotype. The chain has TRBV27 and TRBJ2-7; D gene unclear. This CDR3 region has 13 residues. The germline V and J ends were trimmed by 3 bases and 0 bases, with 6 bases remaining between them. Germline CDR1 reads MNHEY; CDR2 reads SMNVEV (reference sequence). CDR3 in DNA: TGTGCCAGCAGTTTCCCGGGCTCCTACGAGCAGTACTTC. This translates into CASSFPGSYEQYF.

This clonotype was recorded a few times. The rearrangement joins TRBV7-9 to TRBJ2-7; D is possibly TRBD1 (5 bases). Per the germline V gene, CDR1 is SEHNR and CDR2 is FQNEAQ (reference sequence). The CDR3 is 13 amino acids. Deletions cut 5 bases from V and 5 bases from J, with 13 bases between. CDR3 sequence reads: CASSPGGANEQYF. The CDR3 bases are TGTGCCAGCAGCCCGGGTGGGGCTAACGAGCAGTACTTC.

In this sample, this clonotype turned up a few times. The chain employs TRBV20-1 and TRBJ2-7; D is perhaps TRBD2 (6 bases). Looked up from germline, CDR1 is DFQATT and CDR2 is SNEGSKA (reference sequence). CDR3 length equals 12 residues. Deletions cut 6 bases from V and 3 bases from J, with 12 bases between. CDR3 amino acids: CSAGMGGYEQYF. The DNA for the CDR3 is TGCAGTGCCGGTATGGGGGGCTACGAGCAGTACTTC.

There are many counts of this clonotype. This chain joins TRBV6-6 and TRBJ1-2, with TRBD1 matching 8 bases. Germline V gene data show CDR1 as MNHNY and CDR2 as SVGAGI (reference sequence). The CDR3 extends over 13 amino acids. The junction had 9 bases not matched to a gene; V was cut back by 4 bases and J by 11 bases. In DNA, the CDR3 is TGTGCCAGCAGTTTTCCGGACAGGGAGCGATACACCTTC. As protein: CASSFPDRERYTF.

This clonotype was counted at least ten times. The chain links TRBV20-1 to TRBJ2-7, with TRBD1 as a possible D gene (5 bases). Between the trimmed V and J ends, which lost 0 bases and 3 bases, there was a span of 15 bases. Germline CDR1 is DFQATT and CDR2 is SNEGSKA (reference sequence). This CDR3 is 15 amino acids long. CDR3 bases: TGCAGTGCTAGAGATAGACAGATTGCCTTCTACGAGCAGTACTTC. Encoded protein: CSARDRQIAFYEQYF.

The table lists this clonotype with a few counts. This chain links TRBV7-9 with TRBJ2-3; D is possibly TRBD2 (5 bases). V was shortened by 5 bases and J by 6 bases, with 12 bases between the two germline ends. This CDR3 is 13 amino acids long. From germline, CDR1 is SEHNR and CDR2 FQNEAQ (reference sequence). CDR3 loop: CASSPRAADTQYF. CDR3 sequence (DNA): TGTGCCAGCAGCCCTAGAGCGGCTGATACGCAGTATTTT. The variable domain in full, completed from reference TRBV7-9 and TRBJ2-3, reads DTGVSQNPRHKITKRGQNVTFRCDPISEHNRLYWYRQTLGQGPEFLTYFQNEAQLEKSRLLSDRFSAERPKGSFSTLEIQRTEQGDSAMYLCASSPRAADTQYFGPGTRLTVL.

In this sample, this clonotype turned up many times. Written as DNA, the CDR3 is TGCGCCAGCAGCCAGGATACTTACTCCTACGAGCAGTACTTC. It specifies CASSQDTYSYEQYF. The V and J genes are TRBV4-3 and TRBJ2-7; D ambiguous. CDR3 length equals 14 residues. Germline V gene sequence: CDR1 LGHNA, CDR2 YSLEER. Trimming stripped 3 bases from V and 0 bases from J, with 9 bases between.